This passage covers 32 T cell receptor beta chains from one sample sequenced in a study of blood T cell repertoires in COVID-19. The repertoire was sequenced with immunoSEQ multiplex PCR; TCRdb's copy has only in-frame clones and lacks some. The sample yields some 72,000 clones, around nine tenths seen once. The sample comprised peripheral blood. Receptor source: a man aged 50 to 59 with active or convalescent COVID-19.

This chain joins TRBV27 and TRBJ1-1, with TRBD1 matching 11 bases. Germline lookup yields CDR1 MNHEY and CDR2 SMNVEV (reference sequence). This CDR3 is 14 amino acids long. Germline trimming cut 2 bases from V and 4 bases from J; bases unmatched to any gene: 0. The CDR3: CASSLGTGGTEAFF. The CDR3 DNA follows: TGTGCCAGCAGTTTAGGGACAGGGGGCACTGAAGCTTTCTTT.

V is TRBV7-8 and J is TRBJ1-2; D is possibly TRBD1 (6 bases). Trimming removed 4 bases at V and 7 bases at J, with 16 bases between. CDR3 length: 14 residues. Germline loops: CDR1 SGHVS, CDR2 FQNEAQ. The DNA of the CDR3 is TGTGCCAGCAGCTCCGACAGGTTTAGTAGTGGCTACACCTTC. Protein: CASSSDRFSSGYTF.

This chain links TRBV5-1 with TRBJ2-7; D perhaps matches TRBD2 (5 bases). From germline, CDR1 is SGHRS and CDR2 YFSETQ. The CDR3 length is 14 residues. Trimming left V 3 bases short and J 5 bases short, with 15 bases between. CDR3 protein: CASSSRSLGDEQYF. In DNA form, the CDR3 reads TGCGCCAGCAGCTCTAGGTCACTCGGGGACGAGCAGTACTTC.

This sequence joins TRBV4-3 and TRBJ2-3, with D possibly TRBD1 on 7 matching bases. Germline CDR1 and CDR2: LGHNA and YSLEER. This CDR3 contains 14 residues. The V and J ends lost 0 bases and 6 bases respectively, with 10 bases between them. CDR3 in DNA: TGCGCCAGCAGCCAAGAAGCAGGGGGGGATACGCAGTATTTT. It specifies CASSQEAGGDTQYF.

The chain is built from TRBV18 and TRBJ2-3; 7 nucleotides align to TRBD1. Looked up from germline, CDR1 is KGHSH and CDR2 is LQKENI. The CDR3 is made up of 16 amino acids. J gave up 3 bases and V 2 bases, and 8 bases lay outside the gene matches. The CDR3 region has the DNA TGTGCCAGCTCACCAATCGGGACAGCCAGAACAGATACGCAGTATTTT. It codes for CASSPIGTARTDTQYF.

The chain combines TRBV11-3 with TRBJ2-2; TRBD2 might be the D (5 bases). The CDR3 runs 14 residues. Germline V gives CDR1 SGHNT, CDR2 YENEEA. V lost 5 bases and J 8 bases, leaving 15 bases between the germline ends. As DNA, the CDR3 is TGTGCCAGCAGCAGGCAGGAGGTGACAGGGGAGCTGTTTTTT. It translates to CASSRQEVTGELFF.

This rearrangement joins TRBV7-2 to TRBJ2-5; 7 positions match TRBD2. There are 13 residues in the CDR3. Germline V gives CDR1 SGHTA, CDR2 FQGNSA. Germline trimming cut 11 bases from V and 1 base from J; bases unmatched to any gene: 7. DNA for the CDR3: TGTGCCGCCAGCGGGGCTCTCCAAGAGACCCAGTACTTC. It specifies CAASGALQETQYF. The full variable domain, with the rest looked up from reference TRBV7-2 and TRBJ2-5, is GAGVSQSPSNKVTEKGKDVELRCDPISGHTALYWYRQSLGQGLEFLIYFQGNSAPDKSGLPSDRFSAERTGGSVSTLTIQRTQQEDSAVYLCAASGALQETQYFGPGTRLLVL.

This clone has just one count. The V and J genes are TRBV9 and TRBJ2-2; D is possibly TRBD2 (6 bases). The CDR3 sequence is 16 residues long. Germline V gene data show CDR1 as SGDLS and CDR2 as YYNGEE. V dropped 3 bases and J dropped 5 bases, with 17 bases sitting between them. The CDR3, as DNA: TGTGCCAGCAGCGCGGACTACACCCCGGGGACCGGGGAGCTGTTTTTT. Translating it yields CASSADYTPGTGELFF.

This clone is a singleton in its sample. CDR3 region: CASRATGTGVYNEQFF. As DNA, the CDR3 is TGTGCCAGTAGGGCGACCGGGACAGGGGTTTACAATGAGCAGTTCTTC. The chain uses TRBV19 and TRBJ2-1, with TRBD1 identical over 10 bases. The CDR3 runs to 16 residues. Looked up from germline, CDR1 is LNHDA and CDR2 is SQIVND (reference sequence). With V trimmed by 6 bases and J by 4 bases, 9 bases remained unmatched.

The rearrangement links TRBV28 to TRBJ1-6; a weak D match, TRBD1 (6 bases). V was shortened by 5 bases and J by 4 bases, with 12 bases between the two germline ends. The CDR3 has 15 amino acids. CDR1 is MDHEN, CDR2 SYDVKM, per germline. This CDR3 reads CASSTRQEYNSPLHF. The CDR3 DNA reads TGTGCCAGCAGTACCCGACAGGAGTATAATTCACCCCTCCACTTT.

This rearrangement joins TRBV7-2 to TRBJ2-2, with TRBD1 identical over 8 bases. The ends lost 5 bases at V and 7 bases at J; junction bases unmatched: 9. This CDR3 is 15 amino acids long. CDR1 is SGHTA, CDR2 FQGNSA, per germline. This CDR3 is CASSEGQGEFGELFF. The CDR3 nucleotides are TGTGCCAGCAGCGAAGGACAGGGAGAATTCGGGGAGCTGTTTTTT.

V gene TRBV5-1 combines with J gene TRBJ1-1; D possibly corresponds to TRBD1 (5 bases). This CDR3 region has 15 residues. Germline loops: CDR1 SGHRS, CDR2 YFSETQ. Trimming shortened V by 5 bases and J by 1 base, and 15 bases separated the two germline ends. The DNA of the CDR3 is TGCGCCAGCAGGCCAAATCCAGGGTCGAACACTGAAGCTTTCTTT. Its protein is CASRPNPGSNTEAFF.

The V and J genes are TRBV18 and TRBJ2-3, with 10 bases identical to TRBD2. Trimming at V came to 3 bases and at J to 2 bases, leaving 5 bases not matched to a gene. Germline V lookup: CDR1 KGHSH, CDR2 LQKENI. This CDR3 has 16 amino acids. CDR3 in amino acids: CASSPLAGGFTDTQYF. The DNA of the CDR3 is TGTGCCAGCTCACCCTTAGCGGGGGGCTTCACAGATACGCAGTATTTT. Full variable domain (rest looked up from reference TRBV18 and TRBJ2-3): NAGVMQNPRHLVRRRGQEARLRCSPMKGHSHVYWYRQLPEEGLKFMVYLQKENIIDESGMPKERFSAEFPKEGPSILRIQQVVRGDSAAYFCASSPLAGGFTDTQYFGPGTRLTVL.

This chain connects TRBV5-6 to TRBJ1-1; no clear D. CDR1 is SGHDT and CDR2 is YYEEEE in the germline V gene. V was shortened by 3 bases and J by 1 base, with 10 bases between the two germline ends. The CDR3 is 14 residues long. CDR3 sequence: CASSSRYKNTEAFF. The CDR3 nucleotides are TGTGCCAGCAGCTCCAGATACAAGAACACTGAAGCTTTCTTT.

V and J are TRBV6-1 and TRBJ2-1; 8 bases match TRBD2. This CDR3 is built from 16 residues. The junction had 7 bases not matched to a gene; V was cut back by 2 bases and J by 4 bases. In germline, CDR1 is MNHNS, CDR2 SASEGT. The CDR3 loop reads CASSERGGGTYNEQFF. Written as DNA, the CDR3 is TGTGCCAGCAGTGAACGGGGCGGGGGGACTTACAATGAGCAGTTCTTC.

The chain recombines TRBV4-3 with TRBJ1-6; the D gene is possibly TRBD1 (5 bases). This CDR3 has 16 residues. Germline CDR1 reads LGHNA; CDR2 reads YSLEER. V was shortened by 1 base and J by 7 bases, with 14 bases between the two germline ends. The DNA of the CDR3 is TGCGCCAGCAGCCAAGGCCGGGGAGGGGAGAATTCACCCCTCCACTTT. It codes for CASSQGRGGENSPLHF.

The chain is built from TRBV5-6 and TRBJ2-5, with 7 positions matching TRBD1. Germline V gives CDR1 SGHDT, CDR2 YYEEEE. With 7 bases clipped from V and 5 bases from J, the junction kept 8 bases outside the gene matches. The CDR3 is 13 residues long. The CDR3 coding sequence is TGTGCCAGCGGGAGACAGGGAGAGGAGACCCAGTACTTC. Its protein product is CASGRQGEETQYF.

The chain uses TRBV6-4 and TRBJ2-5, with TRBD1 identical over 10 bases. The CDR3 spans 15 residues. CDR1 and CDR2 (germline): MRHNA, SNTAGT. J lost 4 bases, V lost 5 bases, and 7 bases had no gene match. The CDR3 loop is CASSPDRGRVETQYF. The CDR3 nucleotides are TGTGCCAGCAGTCCTGACAGGGGGCGAGTAGAGACCCAGTACTTC.

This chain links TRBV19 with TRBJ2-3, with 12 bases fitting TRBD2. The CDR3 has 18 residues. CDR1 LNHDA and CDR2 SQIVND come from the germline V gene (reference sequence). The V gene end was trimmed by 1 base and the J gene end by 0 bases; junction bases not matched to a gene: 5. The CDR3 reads CASSIGLAGGPSTDTQYF. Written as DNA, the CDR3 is TGTGCCAGTAGTATAGGGCTAGCGGGGGGGCCTAGCACAGATACGCAGTATTTT. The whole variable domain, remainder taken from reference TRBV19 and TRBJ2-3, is DGGITQSPKYLFRKEGQNVTLSCEQNLNHDAMYWYRQDPGQGLRLIYYSQIVNDFQKGDIAEGYSVSREKKESFPLTVTSAQKNPTAFYLCASSIGLAGGPSTDTQYFGPGTRLTVL.

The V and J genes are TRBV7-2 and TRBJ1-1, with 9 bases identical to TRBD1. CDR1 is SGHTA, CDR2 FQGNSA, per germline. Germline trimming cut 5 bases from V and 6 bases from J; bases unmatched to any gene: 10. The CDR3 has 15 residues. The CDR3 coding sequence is TGTGCCAGCAGCCTCCAGAGGACAGGGGACTCTGAAGCTTTCTTT. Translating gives CASSLQRTGDSEAFF.

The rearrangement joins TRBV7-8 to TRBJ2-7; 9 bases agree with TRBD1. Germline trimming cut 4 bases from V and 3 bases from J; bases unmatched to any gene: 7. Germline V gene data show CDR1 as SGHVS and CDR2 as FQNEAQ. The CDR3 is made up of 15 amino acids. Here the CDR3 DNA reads TGTGCCAGCAGCTCAGGACAGGGGAGGTTCTACGAGCAGTACTTC. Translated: CASSSGQGRFYEQYF. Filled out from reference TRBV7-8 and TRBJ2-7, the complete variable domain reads GAGVSQSPRYKVAKRGQDVALRCDPISGHVSLFWYQQALGQGPEFLTYFQNEAQLDKSGLPSDRFFAERPEGSVSTLKIQRTQQEDSAVYLCASSSGQGRFYEQYFGPGTRLTVT.

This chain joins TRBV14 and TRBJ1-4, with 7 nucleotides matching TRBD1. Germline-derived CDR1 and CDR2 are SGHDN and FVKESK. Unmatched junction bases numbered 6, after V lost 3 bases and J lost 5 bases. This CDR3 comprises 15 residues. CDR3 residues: CASSQWDSTNEKLFF. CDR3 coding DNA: TGTGCCAGCAGCCAGTGGGACAGTACCAATGAAAAACTGTTTTTT.

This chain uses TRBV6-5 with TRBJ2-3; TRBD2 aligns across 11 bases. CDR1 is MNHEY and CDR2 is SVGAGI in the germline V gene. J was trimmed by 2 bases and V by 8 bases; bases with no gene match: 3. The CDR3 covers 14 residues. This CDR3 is CASLAGGLTDTQYF. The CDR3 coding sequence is TGTGCCAGCTTAGCGGGGGGGCTCACAGATACGCAGTATTTT.

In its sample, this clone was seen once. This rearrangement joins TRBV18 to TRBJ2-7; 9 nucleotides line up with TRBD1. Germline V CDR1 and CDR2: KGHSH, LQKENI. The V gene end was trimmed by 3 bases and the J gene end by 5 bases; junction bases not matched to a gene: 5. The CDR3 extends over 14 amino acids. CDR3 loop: CASSPKQGAHEQYV. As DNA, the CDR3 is TGTGCCAGCTCACCGAAACAGGGGGCCCACGAGCAGTACGTC.

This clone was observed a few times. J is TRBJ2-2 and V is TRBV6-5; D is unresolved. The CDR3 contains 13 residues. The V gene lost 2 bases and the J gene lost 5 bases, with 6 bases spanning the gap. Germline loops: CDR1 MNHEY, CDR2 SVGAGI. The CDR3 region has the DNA TGTGCCAGCAGTTACCCACATACCGGGGAGCTGTTTTTT. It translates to CASSYPHTGELFF.

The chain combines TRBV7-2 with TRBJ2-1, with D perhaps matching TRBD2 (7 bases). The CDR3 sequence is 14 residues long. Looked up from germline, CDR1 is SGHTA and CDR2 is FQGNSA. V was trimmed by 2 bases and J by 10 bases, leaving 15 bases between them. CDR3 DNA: TGTGCCAGCAGCTTATGGGGGGGGGCCGTGGAGCAGTTCTTC. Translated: CASSLWGGAVEQFF.

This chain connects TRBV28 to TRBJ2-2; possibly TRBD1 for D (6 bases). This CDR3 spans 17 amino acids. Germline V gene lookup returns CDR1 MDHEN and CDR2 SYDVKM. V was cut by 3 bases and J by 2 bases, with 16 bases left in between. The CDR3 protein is CASSFAPPGHNTGELFF. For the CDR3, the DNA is TGTGCCAGCAGTTTCGCCCCCCCGGGACACAACACCGGGGAGCTGTTTTTT.

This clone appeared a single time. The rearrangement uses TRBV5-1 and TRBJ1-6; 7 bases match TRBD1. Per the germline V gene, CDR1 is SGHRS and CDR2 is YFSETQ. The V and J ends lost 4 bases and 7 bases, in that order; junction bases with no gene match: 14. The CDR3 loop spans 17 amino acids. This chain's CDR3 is CASSQLPTGILNSPLHF. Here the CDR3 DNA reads TGCGCCAGCAGCCAACTACCGACAGGGATACTCAATTCACCCCTCCACTTT.

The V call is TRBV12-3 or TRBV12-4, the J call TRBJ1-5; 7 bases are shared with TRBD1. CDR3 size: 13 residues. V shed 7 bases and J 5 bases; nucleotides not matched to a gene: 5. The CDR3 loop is CASTRGRDQPQHF. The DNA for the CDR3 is TGTGCCAGCACTAGGGGGCGAGATCAGCCCCAGCATTTT.

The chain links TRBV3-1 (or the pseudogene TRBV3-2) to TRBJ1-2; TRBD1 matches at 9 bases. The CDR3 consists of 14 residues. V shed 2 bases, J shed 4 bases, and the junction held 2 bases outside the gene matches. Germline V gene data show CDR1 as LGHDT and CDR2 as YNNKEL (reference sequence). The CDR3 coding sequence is TGTGCCAGCAGCCAATGGACAGGGGCCTATGGCTACACCTTC. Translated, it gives CASSQWTGAYGYTF.

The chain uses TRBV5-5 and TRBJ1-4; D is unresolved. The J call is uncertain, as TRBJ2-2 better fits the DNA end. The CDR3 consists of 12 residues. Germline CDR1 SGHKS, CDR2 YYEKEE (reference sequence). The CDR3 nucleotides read TGTGCCAGCAGCTTTCTGGGCCGGGAGCTGTTTTTT. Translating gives CASSFLGRELFF.

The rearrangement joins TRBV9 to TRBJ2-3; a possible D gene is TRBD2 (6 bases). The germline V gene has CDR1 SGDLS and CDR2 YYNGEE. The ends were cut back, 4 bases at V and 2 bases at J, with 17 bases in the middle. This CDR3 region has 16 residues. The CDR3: CASSPMGGGSTDTQYF. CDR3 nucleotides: TGTGCCAGCAGCCCGATGGGGGGTGGTTCCACAGATACGCAGTATTTT.